These T cell receptor beta chains were read from a single sample in a study of cytomegalovirus exposure and HLA in healthy donors. The repertoire was sequenced with immunoSEQ multiplex PCR; TCRdb's copy has only in-frame clones and lacks some. The sample contains over 100,000 clones, approximately 79% of which appear only once. Source material: PBMCs. The origin of the receptors is a male donor in good health and CMV-seronegative. CDR3s include the opening cysteine and the closing phenylalanine or tryptophan. The order of the fields is V gene, J gene, D gene, CDR3 length, CDR3 protein, CDR3 DNA. The D gene is left open where the match is weak.

TRBV2	TRBJ2-5	TRBD1	16	CASSDYRGLLQETQYF	TGTGCCAGCAGTGATTACAGGGGGCTCCTCCAAGAGACCCAGTACTTC
TRBV5-1	TRBJ2-5	-	15	CASSLGHPYLETQYF	TGCGCCAGCAGTTTGGGACACCCTTATTTAGAGACCCAGTACTTC
TRBV7-9	TRBJ1-1	-	13	CASSPRTVSEAFF	TGTGCCAGCAGCCCCAGGACAGTTTCTGAAGCTTTCTTT
TRBV7-3	TRBJ2-2	TRBD2	16	CASSLTSGGANGELFF	TGTGCCAGCAGCTTAACTAGCGGGGGGGCGAACGGGGAGCTGTTTTTT
TRBV14	TRBJ1-3	-	16	CASSQDRRSSGNTIYF	TGTGCCAGCAGCCAAGATCGCAGGTCCTCTGGAAACACCATATATTTT
TRBV7-9	TRBJ2-7	-	14	CASSLAALAYEQYF	TGTGCCAGCAGCTTGGCGGCACTAGCCTACGAGCAGTACTTC
TRBV6-5	TRBJ1-5	-	14	CASSTQGPNQPQHF	TGTGCCAGCAGTACCCAGGGGCCCAACCAGCCCCAGCATTTT
TRBV25-1	TRBJ1-2	TRBD1	14	CASTESRTGDGYTF	TGTGCCAGCACCGAATCCAGGACAGGGGATGGCTACACCTTC
TRBV6-4	TRBJ2-1	TRBD2	13	CASSSGGPNEQFF	TGTGCCAGCAGTAGCGGGGGGCCCAATGAGCAGTTCTTC
TRBV7-2	TRBJ2-5	TRBD2	14	CASSFSGGQETQYF	TGTGCCAGCAGCTTTAGCGGGGGACAAGAGACCCAGTACTTC